This TCR beta chain was identified during a study of CD8 T cells in Susac syndrome. Study conclusions and caveats: Acknowledgment was made by the study that its TCR sequencing and HLA analysis involved a relatively small number of individuals.

This CDR3 is 14 amino acids long. V gave up 7 bases and J gave up 5 bases, with 14 bases separating them. The germline CDR1 and CDR2 sequences are MNHNY and SVGAGI (reference sequence). Random hexamers served to reverse transcribe roughly 0.45 to 1 ug RNA. TCRdb ran MiXCR on the immunoSEQ multiplex PCR reads and lists one entry per CDR3 protein. The sample carries some 180,000 distinct CDR3 sequences, about 95% recorded once. This clonotype was seen only once. Its antigen is as yet unknown. CD8+ and CD4+ T cells circulating in blood were sequenced for TCR beta. Purification of the CD8+ and CD4+ T cells relied on negative isolation, and TEMRA cells underwent FACS enrichment.

The sequencing sample was made of CD4+ T cells from PBMCs. The V gene is TRBV6-6, the J gene TRBJ2-2; tentative D call: TRBD2 (6 bases). The source of this sequence is a human donor in good health. CDR3: CASNAGGGTGELFF. As DNA, the CDR3 is TGTGCCAGCAATGCCGGGGGTGGGACCGGGGAGCTGTTTTTT.